The present T cell receptor beta chain was sequenced within a study of shared clonotypes between healthy human individuals. Notes on the study in general: Across a handful of donors, naive CD4 shared around 5%, naive CD8 over 3%, memory CD4 about 2.4%, memory CD8 more than 0.35%.

About this clone: Its antigen is still unknown.

Researchers ran the assay at a deep level. Produced via immunoSEQ multiplex PCR; TCRdb's table is partial and in-frame only. The table shows about 990,000 clones, with roughly 74% occurring only once. The sequence came from a man aged 18 to 29 in good health. Some clones in this sample may be carry-over from other donors' samples. The sample taken for sequencing was memory CD4+ T cells from PBMCs. Documented subset: CD45RA-negative fraction.

CDR3 protein: CASRSFYSGNNEQFF. The CDR3 DNA sequence: TGTGCCAGCCGATCATTTTATAGCGGGAACAATGAGCAGTTCTTC. The chain uses TRBV27 and TRBJ2-1, with 8 bases aligning to TRBD2. Looked up from germline, CDR1 is MNHEY and CDR2 is SMNVEV (reference sequence). This CDR3 has 15 residues. V trimming: 8 bases; J trimming: 5 bases; junction bases outside the gene matches: 11.